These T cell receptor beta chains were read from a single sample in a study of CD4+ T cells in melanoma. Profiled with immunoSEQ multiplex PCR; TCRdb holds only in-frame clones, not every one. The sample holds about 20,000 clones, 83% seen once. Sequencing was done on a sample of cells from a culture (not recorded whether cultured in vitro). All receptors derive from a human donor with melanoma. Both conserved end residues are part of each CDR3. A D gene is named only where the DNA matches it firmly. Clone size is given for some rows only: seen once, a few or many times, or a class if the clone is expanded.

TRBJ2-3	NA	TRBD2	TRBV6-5	TGTGCCAGCAGTTACCTAGCGGGGGTATACACAGATACGCAGTATTTT	CASSYLAGVYTDTQYF
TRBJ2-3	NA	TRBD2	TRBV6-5	TGTGCCAGCACCCATACTAGCGGGGGAATGGATACGCAGTATTTT	CASTHTSGGMDTQYF
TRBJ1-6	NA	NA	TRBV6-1	TGTGCCAGCAGTGAATATCGGTTAGGGCGTCGACGCTTGGCAGGGCCAAATTCACCCCTCCACTTT	CASSEYRLGRRRLAGPNSPLHF
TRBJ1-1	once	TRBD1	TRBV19	TGTGCCAGTGGGGACAGACCGACTGAAGCTTTCTTT	CASGDRPTEAFF
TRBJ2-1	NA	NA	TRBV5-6	TGTGCCAGCAGCTTTGAACAGAAAGATTACAATGAGCAGTTCTTC	CASSFEQKDYNEQFF
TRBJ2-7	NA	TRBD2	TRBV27	TGTGCCAGCAGTCCTCTACATAGCGGGGGGACCTACGAGCAGTACTTC	CASSPLHSGGTYEQYF
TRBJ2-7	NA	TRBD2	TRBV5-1	TGCGCCAGCAGCTTAACTAGCGGGGGGAACTACGAGCAGTACTTC	CASSLTSGGNYEQYF
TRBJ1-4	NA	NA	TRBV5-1	TGCGCCAGCAGCTTGGGGGGGACTAATGAAAAACTGTTTTTT	CASSLGGTNEKLFF
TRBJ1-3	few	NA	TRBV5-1	TGCGCCAGCAGGGAGGGAACTGGAAACACCATATATTTT	CASREGTGNTIYF
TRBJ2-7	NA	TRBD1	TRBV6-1	TGTGCCAGCAATTTATCGGGACAGGGGGCCTACGAGCAGTACTTC	CASNLSGQGAYEQYF
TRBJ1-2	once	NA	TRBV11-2	TGTGCCAGCAGCTCTCTTCGGACTCCAAGAGGGGGGTATGGCTACACCTTC	CASSSLRTPRGGYGYTF
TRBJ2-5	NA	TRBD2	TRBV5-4	TGTGCCAGCAGTTACGTAGCGGGGGGAACCCAAGAGACCCAGTACTTC	CASSYVAGGTQETQYF
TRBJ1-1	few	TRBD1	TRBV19	TGTGCCAGTAGTACCGGACAGGCCAACACTGAAGCTTTCTTT	CASSTGQANTEAFF
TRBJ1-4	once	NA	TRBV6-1	TGTGCCAGCAGGACCGGGGGCCCCAATGAAAAACTGTTTTTT	CASRTGGPNEKLFF
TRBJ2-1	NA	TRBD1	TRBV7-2	TGTGCCAGCAGCGCCAACAGGGGGCGGTACAATGAGCAGTTCTTC	CASSANRGRYNEQFF
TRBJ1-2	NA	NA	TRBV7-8	TGTGCCAGCAGCTCAGGAGATGGATATGGCTACACCTTC	CASSSGDGYGYTF
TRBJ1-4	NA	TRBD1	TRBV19	TGTGCCAGTAGCAGGGGACAGGGAGGCGAAAAACTGTTTTTT	CASSRGQGGEKLFF
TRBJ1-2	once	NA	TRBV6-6	TGTGCCACCATCCGGCTGTCGGTGGCAGGGTCCTATGGCTACACCTTC	CATIRLSVAGSYGYTF
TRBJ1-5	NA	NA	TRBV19	TGTGCCAGCTCTGGAATCAATCAGCCCCAGCATTTT	CASSGINQPQHF
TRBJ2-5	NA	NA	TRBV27	TGTGCCAGCAGCTCGGGACTCCGGACGGGAAAGTTCCAAGAGACCCAGTACTTC	CASSSGLRTGKFQETQYF
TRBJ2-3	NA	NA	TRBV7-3	TGTGCCAGCAGCTTAGGGGTTTCTTCGGGGAGCACAGATACGCAGTATTTT	CASSLGVSSGSTDTQYF
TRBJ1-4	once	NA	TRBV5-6	TGTGCCAGCAGCTCCCTACCTTTTCGTAATGAAAAACTGTTTTTT	CASSSLPFRNEKLFF
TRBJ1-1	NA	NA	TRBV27	TGTGCCAGCAGTTTACAGGGACAAAGAACTGAAGCTTTCTTT	CASSLQGQRTEAFF
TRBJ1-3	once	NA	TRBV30	TGTGCCTGGGGGCCCGCCATCGGCACCATATATTTT	CAWGPAIGTIYF
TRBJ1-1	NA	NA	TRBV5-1	TGCGCCAGCAGCCGGGTGGGAGGGGACACTGAAGCTTTCTTT	CASSRVGGDTEAFF
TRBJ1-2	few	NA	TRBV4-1	TGCGCCAGCAGCCAAGATGTTCGAGGGGCCTCCCTCGGGAACTATGGCTACACCTTC	CASSQDVRGASLGNYGYTF
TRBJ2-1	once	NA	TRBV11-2	TGTGCCAGCAGCTTAGAAGGGTCCACCTACAATGAGCAGTTCTTC	CASSLEGSTYNEQFF
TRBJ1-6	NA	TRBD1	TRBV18	TGTGCCAGCTCACGTGGAACGGGACAGGTGAACCATTCACCCCTCCACTTT	CASSRGTGQVNHSPLHF
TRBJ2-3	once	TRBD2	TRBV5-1	TGCGCCAGCAGCTCCGGGACTAGCGGGGGGGCCGGTTTGGATACGCAGTATTTT	CASSSGTSGGAGLDTQYF
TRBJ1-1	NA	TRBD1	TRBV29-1	TGCAGCGTTGAAACGGGACAGGGTTGGACTGAAGCTTTCTTT	CSVETGQGWTEAFF
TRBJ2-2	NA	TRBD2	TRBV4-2	TGTGCCAGCAGCGCACGGGGGGCCGGGGAGCTGTTTTTT	CASSARGAGELFF
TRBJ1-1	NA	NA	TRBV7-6	TGTGCCAGCAGCTTAGGTGGAGTTACTGAAGCTTTCTTT	CASSLGGVTEAFF
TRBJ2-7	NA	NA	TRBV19	TGTGCCAGTTCCGGACAGACCTACGAGCAGTACTTC	CASSGQTYEQYF